The 18 T cell receptor beta chains reported below all come from one sample, sequenced in a study of shared T cell receptors in the human thymus. Some clones are missing from TCRdb's copy, which holds only in-frame ones; the method was immunoSEQ multiplex PCR. This sample has 600,000 or so clones, with around 87% found just once. These data also formed part of another study, on human thymus T cells.

Sequencing input: thymocytes. The receptors shown here come from a boy in the first two years of life with a congenital heart defect.

V and J are TRBV7-9 and TRBJ2-1; 11 nucleotides line up with TRBD2. The CDR3 spans 19 residues. Germline V gene lookup returns CDR1 SEHNR and CDR2 FQNEAQ (reference sequence). The V and J ends lost 1 base and 3 bases, in that order; junction bases with no gene match: 11. This CDR3 reads CASSLDDDSGGALYNEQFF. The CDR3 region has the DNA TGTGCCAGCAGCTTAGACGATGATAGCGGGGGGGCCCTCTACAATGAGCAGTTCTTC.

This clone showed up just once. J is TRBJ2-6 and V is TRBV25-1; possible D gene TRBD1, 6 bases. Looked up from germline, CDR1 is MGHDK and CDR2 is SYGVNS. V lost 4 bases and J lost 0, with 10 bases in between. This CDR3 comprises 16 residues. For the CDR3, the DNA is TGTGCCAGCAGTGCCACAGGGTACTCTGGGGCCAACGTCCTGACTTTC. Translated: CASSATGYSGANVLTF.

The rearrangement uses TRBV27 and TRBJ1-1; D unresolved. Germline loops: CDR1 MNHEY, CDR2 SMNVEV (reference sequence). This CDR3 is 14 amino acids long. V was clipped by 5 bases and J by 4 bases, with 14 bases between them. The CDR3 sequence is CASSHRGSVTEAFF. As DNA, the CDR3 is TGTGCCAGCAGTCACCGGGGTTCGGTCACTGAAGCTTTCTTT.

The chain couples TRBV5-1 to TRBJ2-5; D is perhaps TRBD1 (6 bases). Deletions cut 5 bases from V and 1 base from J, with 15 bases between. The CDR3 is made up of 15 amino acids. CDR1 and CDR2 from the germline V gene are SGHRS and YFSETQ. DNA of the CDR3: TGCGCCAGCAGGTGGGACACGGGCCGCCAAGAGACCCAGTACTTC. Translating gives CASRWDTGRQETQYF. The complete variable domain, with remaining parts taken from reference TRBV5-1 and TRBJ2-5, reads KAGVTQTPRYLIKTRGQQVTLSCSPISGHRSVSWYQQTPGQGLQFLFEYFSETQRNKGNFPGRFSGRQFSNSRSEMNVSTLELGDSALYLCASRWDTGRQETQYFGPGTRLLVL.

The chain links TRBV7-9 to TRBJ1-2; TRBD1 aligns across 10 bases. CDR3 size: 15 residues. Germline lookup yields CDR1 SEHNR and CDR2 FQNEAQ (reference sequence). V was clipped by 1 base and J by 3 bases; unmatched bases: 2. The chain's CDR3 is CASSLDGTGDYGYTF. The CDR3 DNA sequence: TGTGCCAGCAGCTTAGATGGGACAGGGGACTATGGCTACACCTTC.

The rearrangement joins TRBV4-1 to TRBJ2-7; 7 positions agree with TRBD1. V trimming: 4 bases; J trimming: 2 bases; junction bases outside the gene matches: 8. The CDR3 is 15 residues long. The germline V gene encodes CDR1 MGHRA and CDR2 YSYEKL. The DNA for the CDR3 is TGCGCCAGCAGCCTCCGGGACAGCACACCCTACGAGCAGTACTTC. It is translated as CASSLRDSTPYEQYF.

This chain uses TRBV6-1 with TRBJ2-2; TRBD2 agrees at 7 bases. Trimming at V came to 0 bases and at J to 0 bases, leaving 1 base not matched to a gene. Looked up from germline, CDR1 is MNHNS and CDR2 is SASEGT. The CDR3 has 16 amino acids. The CDR3 protein is CASSEAGRANTGELFF. The CDR3 nucleotides are TGTGCCAGCAGTGAAGCGGGGAGGGCGAACACCGGGGAGCTGTTTTTT.

With respect to this clone: One end of the junction varies from germline; a read error may be responsible. The rearrangement links TRBV6-1 to TRBJ2-7; 7 bases are a match to TRBD1. Germline V gene sequence: CDR1 MNHNS, CDR2 SASEGT. The CDR3 sequence is 13 residues long. In nucleotides, the CDR3 is TGTGCCGGCAGGGGACAGCACTCCTACGAGCAGTACTTC. Encoded protein: CAGRGQHSYEQYF.

For the CDR3, the DNA is TGTGCCACCAGCCGCCGACTCTCTGGGGCCAACGTCCTGACTTTC. Protein sequence: CATSRRLSGANVLTF. J is TRBJ2-6 and V is TRBV15; D is ambiguous. The V end was cut by 5 bases, the J end by 0 bases, with 8 bases between. This CDR3 region has 15 residues. The germline CDR1 and CDR2 sequences are LNHNV and YYDKDF (reference sequence).

The rearrangement uses TRBV5-5 and TRBJ1-2, with D maybe TRBD1 (5 bases). Trimming cost V 1 base and J 4 bases, with 11 bases left between them. This CDR3 is 14 amino acids long. Germline CDR1 reads SGHKS; CDR2 reads YYEKEE (reference sequence). CDR3 loop: CASSLRQGGYGYTF. The CDR3 DNA is TGTGCCAGCAGCTTGAGGCAGGGAGGCTATGGCTACACCTTC.

The chain is built from TRBV25-1 and TRBJ1-4; possibly TRBD1 for D (6 bases). With 1 base removed from V and 5 bases from J, the gap between germline ends came to 14 bases. CDR3 length equals 16 residues. Germline CDR1 and CDR2: MGHDK and SYGVNS. CDR3 sequence reads: CASSESTGRTNEKLFF. The CDR3 bases are TGTGCCAGCAGTGAATCTACAGGGCGGACAAATGAAAAACTGTTTTTT. Using reference TRBV25-1 and TRBJ1-4 for the parts outside the CDR3, the full variable domain is EADIYQTPRYLVIGTGKKITLECSQTMGHDKMYWYQQDPGMELHLIHYSYGVNSTEKGDLSSESTVSRIRTEHFPLTLESARPSHTSQYLCASSESTGRTNEKLFFGSGTQLSVL.

The genes are TRBV7-8 and TRBJ1-5; D gene ambiguous. V dropped 3 bases and J dropped 3 bases, with 12 bases sitting between them. The CDR3 sequence is 15 residues long. Germline CDR1 is SGHVS and CDR2 is FQNEAQ. CDR3 in amino acids: CASSFGEGDNQPQHF. Here the CDR3 DNA reads TGTGCCAGCAGCTTCGGAGAGGGCGACAATCAGCCCCAGCATTTT.

The chain links TRBV28 to TRBJ2-5; D may be TRBD2 (6 bases). Germline V gene data show CDR1 as MDHEN and CDR2 as SYDVKM. The CDR3 extends over 14 amino acids. V lost 6 bases and J lost 3, with 14 bases in between. CDR3 in DNA: TGTGCCAGCAGCCCTCGGGTAGCGGAAGAGACCCAGTACTTC. Translation gives CASSPRVAEETQYF. The full variable domain, with the rest looked up from reference TRBV28 and TRBJ2-5, is DVKVTQSSRYLVKRTGEKVFLECVQDMDHENMFWYRQDPGLGLRLIYFSYDVKMKEKGDIPEGYSVSREKKERFSLILESASTNQTSMYLCASSPRVAEETQYFGPGTRLLVL.

The chain has TRBV6-7 and TRBJ1-1; D unclear. TRBV6-7 is assigned to the ORF class and has an uncertain function. The CDR3 runs 13 residues. V dropped 6 bases and J dropped 5 bases, with 13 bases sitting between them. The CDR3 here is CASSIGRRTEAFF. DNA of the CDR3: TGTGCCAGCAGCATAGGGAGGAGGACTGAAGCTTTCTTT.

This clone turned up a few times. The chain uses TRBV5-5 and TRBJ2-7, with D perhaps TRBD1 (5 bases). This CDR3 is built from 14 residues. V was trimmed by 2 bases and J by 0 bases, leaving 9 bases between them. Germline V CDR1 and CDR2: SGHKS, YYEKEE (reference sequence). The CDR3 reads CASSFRQSSYEQYF. CDR3 DNA: TGTGCCAGCAGCTTTAGACAGAGCTCCTACGAGCAGTACTTC.

V gene TRBV4-2 combines with J gene TRBJ2-1, with 11 nucleotides matching TRBD2. V was clipped by 1 base and J by 0 bases; unmatched bases: 8. This CDR3 is 19 amino acids long. The germline V gene has CDR1 LGHNA and CDR2 YNFKEQ. The DNA of the CDR3 is TGTGCCAGCAGCCAAGGGCTAGCGGGGGGCCCTAGCTCCTACAATGAGCAGTTCTTC. Protein product: CASSQGLAGGPSSYNEQFF.

This clone was counted a few times. V usage is TRBV7-6 and J usage is TRBJ2-7; 10 bases align to TRBD1. The germline V gene has CDR1 SGHVS and CDR2 FNYEAQ. Trimming removed 6 bases from V and 2 bases from J; junction bases left unmatched: 16. This CDR3 has 18 amino acids. CDR3 in DNA: TGTGCCAGCAGTCAACATTCGATCGGGACAGGGGAGACCTACGAGCAGTACTTC. Translation: CASSQHSIGTGETYEQYF.

The chain is built from TRBV2 and TRBJ2-1, with 9 bases identical to TRBD2. Trimming at V came to 10 bases and at J to 14 bases, leaving 24 bases not matched to a gene. This CDR3 has 16 amino acids. Germline V gives CDR1 SNHLY, CDR2 FYNNEI. The CDR3 loop is CATQQGLAGEMVSKFF. The CDR3 DNA reads TGTGCCACCCAGCAGGGATTAGCGGGAGAGATGGTGTCGAAGTTCTTC.